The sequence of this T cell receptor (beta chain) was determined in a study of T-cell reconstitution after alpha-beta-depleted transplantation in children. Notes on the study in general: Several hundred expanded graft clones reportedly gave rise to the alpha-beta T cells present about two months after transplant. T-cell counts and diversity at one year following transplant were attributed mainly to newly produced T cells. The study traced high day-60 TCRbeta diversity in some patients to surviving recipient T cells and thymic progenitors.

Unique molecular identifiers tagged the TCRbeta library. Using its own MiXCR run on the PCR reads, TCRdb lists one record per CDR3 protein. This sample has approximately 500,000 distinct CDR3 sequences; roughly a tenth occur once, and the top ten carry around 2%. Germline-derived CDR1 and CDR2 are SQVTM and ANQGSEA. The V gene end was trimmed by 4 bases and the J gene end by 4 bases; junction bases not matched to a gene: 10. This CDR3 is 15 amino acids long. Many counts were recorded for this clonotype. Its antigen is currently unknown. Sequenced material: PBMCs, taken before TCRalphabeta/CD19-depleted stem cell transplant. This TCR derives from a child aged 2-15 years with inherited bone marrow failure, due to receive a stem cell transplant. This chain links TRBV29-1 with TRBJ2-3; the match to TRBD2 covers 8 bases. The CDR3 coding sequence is TGCAGCGTTGGGAGCGAGCGGGGGTGGGCAGATACGCAGTATTTT. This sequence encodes CSVGSERGWADTQYF.